The T cell receptor beta chain under discussion was sequenced for a study of blood T cell repertoires in COVID-19. Whole-study context: T cells, B-cell-depleted T cells, or PBMCs supplied cDNA or gDNA.

Trimming cost V 3 bases and J 4 bases; bases outside gene matches: 7. CDR3 length: 16 amino acids. CDR1 LGHDT and CDR2 YNNKEL come from the germline V gene (reference sequence). Method: immunoSEQ multiplex PCR; TCRdb's copy keeps in-frame clones and lacks some. The data show 150,000 to 160,000 clones, about 89% seen once. The rearrangement uses TRBV3-1 (or the pseudogene TRBV3-2) and TRBJ1-5; the match to TRBD1 covers 9 bases. The clonotype was recovered from a middle-aged man with acute or convalescent COVID-19. The sequenced sample consisted of peripheral blood. The CDR3 DNA reads as TGTGCCAGCAGCCAGAGGGGACAGGGTGAGAATCAGCCCCAGCATTTT. It codes for CASSQRGQGENQPQHF.